These 19 T cell receptor beta chains were all obtained from the same sample, sequenced in a study of beta chain features in type 1 diabetes. Expressed TCRB transcripts were sequenced because the isolated RNA had all been reverse transcribed beforehand. This table comes from immunoSEQ multiplex PCR, and its TCRdb copy is limited to in-frame clones, with some not included. The table records fewer than 400,000 clones, approximately 8.2% of them present only once. Sequencing input: central memory CD4+ T cells from blood. These receptors all stem from a woman between 18 and 29 years old in good health.

V gene TRBV15 combines with J gene TRBJ2-1; D gene ambiguous. Looked up from germline, CDR1 is LNHNV and CDR2 is YYDKDF (reference sequence). The CDR3 runs 12 residues. Trimming removed 0 bases at V and 10 bases at J, with 7 bases between. DNA of the CDR3: TGTGCCACCAGCAGAGATCACGGGGAGCAGTTCTTC. Amino acids: CATSRDHGEQFF.

In its sample, this clone was seen a few times. The V call is TRBV28, the J call TRBJ1-4, with D tentatively TRBD1 (5 bases). The ends were cut back, 5 bases at V and 8 bases at J, with 18 bases in the middle. The germline CDR1 and CDR2 sequences are MDHEN and SYDVKM. The CDR3 totals 15 residues. The chain's CDR3 is CASSIAQGSTEKLFF. The DNA for the CDR3 is TGTGCCAGCAGTATCGCCCAGGGTAGTACCGAAAAACTGTTTTTT.

This clone appeared a few times. V and J are TRBV7-2 and TRBJ1-1, with D uncertain. V was trimmed by 2 bases and J by 8 bases, leaving 15 bases between them. CDR1 and CDR2 (germline): SGHTA, FQGNSA. The CDR3 loop spans 14 amino acids. CDR3 sequence reads: CASSLLGLGDEAFF. CDR3 nucleotides: TGTGCCAGCAGCTTACTAGGTTTAGGTGACGAAGCTTTCTTT.

In this sample, this clone turned up a few times. The chain joins TRBV27 to TRBJ2-7; D gene uncertain. Germline V gives CDR1 MNHEY, CDR2 SMNVEV (reference sequence). The length of the CDR3 is 14 residues. V was pared by 3 bases and J by 7 bases, with 16 bases between. CDR3 region: CASSFSSSFGEQYF. The DNA of the CDR3 is TGTGCCAGCAGTTTTTCCAGTTCGTTTGGGGAGCAGTACTTC.

The J gene is TRBJ2-3, the V gene TRBV29-1, with 8 bases that match TRBD1. The trim removed 3 bases at V and 4 bases at J, leaving 0 bases unmatched. The CDR3 sequence is 12 residues long. Germline V CDR1 and CDR2: SQVTM, ANQGSEA. CDR3 nucleotides: TGCAGCGTTGACAGGGGGCCAGATACGCAGTATTTT. This translates into CSVDRGPDTQYF.

This clone has a count of ten or more. The chain has TRBV27 and TRBJ2-1, with 8 nucleotides matching TRBD1. The CDR3 totals 16 residues. The junction had 6 bases not matched to a gene; V was cut back by 5 bases and J by 0 bases. Germline loops: CDR1 MNHEY, CDR2 SMNVEV (reference sequence). The CDR3 sequence is CASSQDRAGSYNEQFF. The CDR3 DNA reads TGTGCCAGCAGTCAGGACAGGGCGGGCTCCTACAATGAGCAGTTCTTC.

CDR3 nucleotide sequence: TGTGCCAGCAGCTTCGCGCAGGGCGTCAGCCTCACCGTCTATGGCTACACCTTC. Residues: CASSFAQGVSLTVYGYTF. The rearrangement joins TRBV4-2 to TRBJ1-2; maybe TRBD1 (5 bases). Between the trimmed V and J ends, which lost 5 bases and 4 bases, there was a span of 26 bases. Germline loops: CDR1 LGHNA, CDR2 YNFKEQ. CDR3 length: 18 amino acids.

This clone was detected only a few times. J is TRBJ1-4 and V is TRBV28, with TRBD1 matching over 10 bases. Germline V gene data show CDR1 as MDHEN and CDR2 as SYDVKM. The CDR3 is made up of 15 amino acids. With 5 bases clipped from V and 7 bases from J, the junction kept 7 bases outside the gene matches. The CDR3 region has the DNA TGTGCCAGCAGTACCTGGACAGGGGGTGGTGAAAAACTGTTTTTT. It codes for CASSTWTGGGEKLFF.

This clone came up a few times. The chain has TRBV7-2 and TRBJ2-3, with 11 bases aligning to TRBD2. The J segment lost 1 base and the V segment lost 1 base, leaving 4 bases of the junction unmatched. CDR3 length: 17 residues. CDR1 is SGHTA, CDR2 FQGNSA, per germline. The DNA for the CDR3 is TGTGCCAGCAGCTTAGATAGCGGGAGGGCGCGCACAGATACGCAGTATTTT. This sequence encodes CASSLDSGRARTDTQYF.

The table lists this clone with a few counts. The chain is built from TRBV27 and TRBJ2-1; the match to TRBD2 covers 13 bases. The germline V gene encodes CDR1 MNHEY and CDR2 SMNVEV (reference sequence). This CDR3 has 16 residues. V shed 6 bases and J 2 bases; nucleotides not matched to a gene: 4. The CDR3: CASSRTSGSPYNEQFF. The CDR3 region has the DNA TGTGCCAGCAGCCGGACTAGCGGGAGTCCCTACAATGAGCAGTTCTTC.

Regarding this clone: At one end the junction does not follow the germline gene, possibly because of a read error. The V gene is TRBV7-9, the J gene TRBJ2-7, with TRBD1 as a possible D gene (6 bases). The CDR3 sequence is 16 residues long. Germline V gene lookup returns CDR1 SEHNR and CDR2 FQNEAQ (reference sequence). The CDR3 DNA sequence: TGTGCCAGCAGCATAGCCTCCGGTACAGGGACCTACGAGCAGTACTTC. It encodes CASSIASGTGTYEQYF.

The sample holds a few counts of this clone. The rearrangement joins TRBV5-6 to TRBJ2-7; D is uncertain. This CDR3 is 16 amino acids long. Trimming stripped 6 bases from V and 3 bases from J, with 22 bases between. Germline loops: CDR1 SGHDT, CDR2 YYEEEE. The CDR3 DNA follows: TGTGCCAGCACACGGACGGGCGGCTATTTGGTCTACGAGCAGTACTTC. This gives the protein CASTRTGGYLVYEQYF.

This clone has a handful of counts. The rearrangement joins TRBV28 to TRBJ2-2; TRBD1 agrees at 7 bases. This CDR3 has 14 amino acids. Trimming cost V 4 bases and J 5 bases; bases outside gene matches: 4. Germline loops: CDR1 MDHEN, CDR2 SYDVKM. CDR3 DNA: TGTGCCAGCAGTTCCACAGGGGTTACCGGGGAGCTGTTTTTT. Its translation is CASSSTGVTGELFF.

A few counts support this clone. The rearrangement joins TRBV7-3 to TRBJ2-5; D tentatively fits TRBD1 or TRBD2 (5 bases each). V was trimmed by 5 bases and J by 5 bases, leaving 12 bases between them. Germline V gene sequence: CDR1 SGHTA, CDR2 FQGTGA. The CDR3 runs 13 residues. The CDR3 spells CASSPGHSETQYF. In nucleotides, the CDR3 is TGTGCCAGCAGCCCGGGGCACTCCGAGACCCAGTACTTC.

This clone showed up just a few times. The J gene is TRBJ2-1, the V gene TRBV10-3, with 7 bases aligning to TRBD2. V lost 6 bases, J lost 8 bases, and 13 bases stayed unmatched. This CDR3 contains 15 residues. The V gene's germline CDR1 is ENHRY and CDR2 SYGVKD. CDR3 sequence: CAIRAGLPSVDEQFF. For the CDR3, the DNA is TGTGCCATCAGAGCGGGACTGCCCTCTGTTGATGAGCAGTTCTTC.

This clone has ten or more counts. The chain employs TRBV18 and TRBJ2-1, with D perhaps matching TRBD2 (5 bases). There are 15 residues in the CDR3. Trimming stripped 4 bases from V and 0 bases from J, with 10 bases between. CDR1 and CDR2 from the germline V gene are KGHSH and LQKENI. The CDR3 DNA is TGTGCCAGCTCACGGGAAGGGAGCTCCTACAATGAGCAGTTCTTC. This gives the protein CASSREGSSYNEQFF.

The chain recombines TRBV7-2 with TRBJ1-3, with 7 nucleotides matching TRBD1. The CDR3 is made up of 16 amino acids. Germline assignment: CDR1 SGHTA and CDR2 FQGNSA. V gave up 5 bases and J gave up 1 base; unmatched junction bases: 8. CDR3 in amino acids: CASSGHRGRSGNTIYF. The CDR3 bases are TGTGCCAGCAGCGGGCACAGGGGACGGTCTGGAAACACCATATATTTT.

The sample holds a few counts of this clone. The V gene is TRBV4-3, the J gene TRBJ2-5; the D gene is possibly TRBD1 (6 bases). Germline V gene sequence: CDR1 LGHNA, CDR2 YSLEER. The CDR3 runs to 14 residues. Trimming cost V 4 bases and J 5 bases, with 14 bases left between them. In DNA, the CDR3 is TGCGCCAGCAGCCCGCAGGGGCTAGGGGAGACCCAGTACTTC. Residues: CASSPQGLGETQYF.

V is TRBV29-1 and J is TRBJ2-1, with 9 nucleotides matching TRBD2. Trimming removed 7 bases from V and 3 bases from J; junction bases left unmatched: 13. Germline V gene sequence: CDR1 SQVTM, CDR2 ANQGSEA. The CDR3 extends over 16 amino acids. The CDR3 DNA is TGCAGCGCCAGCCCCCGGACTAGCGCCTACTACAATGAGCAGTTCTTC. As protein: CSASPRTSAYYNEQFF.